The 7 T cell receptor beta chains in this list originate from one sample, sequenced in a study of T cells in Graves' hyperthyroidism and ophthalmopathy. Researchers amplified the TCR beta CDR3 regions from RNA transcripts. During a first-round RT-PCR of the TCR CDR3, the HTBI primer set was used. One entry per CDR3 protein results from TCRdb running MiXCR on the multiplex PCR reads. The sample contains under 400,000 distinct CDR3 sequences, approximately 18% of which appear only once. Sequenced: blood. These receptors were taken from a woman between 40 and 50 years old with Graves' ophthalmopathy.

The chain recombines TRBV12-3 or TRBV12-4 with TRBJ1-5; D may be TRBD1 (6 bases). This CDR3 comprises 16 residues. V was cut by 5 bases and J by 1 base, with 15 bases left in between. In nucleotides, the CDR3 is TGTGCCAGCAGTAACCGGCAGGGGCCGAGCAATCAGCCCCAGCATTTT. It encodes CASSNRQGPSNQPQHF.

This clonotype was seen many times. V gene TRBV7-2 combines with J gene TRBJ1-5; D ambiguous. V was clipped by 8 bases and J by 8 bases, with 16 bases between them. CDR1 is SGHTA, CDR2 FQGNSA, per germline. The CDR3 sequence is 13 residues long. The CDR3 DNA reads TGTGCCAGCTCCACCGAATCAGCCGAGCCCCAGCATTTT. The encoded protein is CASSTESAEPQHF.

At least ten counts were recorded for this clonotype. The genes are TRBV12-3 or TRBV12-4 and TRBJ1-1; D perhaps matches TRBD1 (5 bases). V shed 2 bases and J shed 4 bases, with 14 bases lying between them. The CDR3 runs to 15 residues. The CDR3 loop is CASSLSVGAVTEAFF. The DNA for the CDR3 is TGTGCCAGCAGTTTAAGTGTAGGGGCGGTCACTGAAGCTTTCTTT.

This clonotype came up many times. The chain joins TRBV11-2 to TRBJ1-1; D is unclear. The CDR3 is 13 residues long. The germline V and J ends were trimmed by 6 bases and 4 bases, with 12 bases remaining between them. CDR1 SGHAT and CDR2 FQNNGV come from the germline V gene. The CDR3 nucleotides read TGTGCCAGCAGGGGGTGGTACGGCACTGAAGCTTTCTTT. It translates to CASRGWYGTEAFF.

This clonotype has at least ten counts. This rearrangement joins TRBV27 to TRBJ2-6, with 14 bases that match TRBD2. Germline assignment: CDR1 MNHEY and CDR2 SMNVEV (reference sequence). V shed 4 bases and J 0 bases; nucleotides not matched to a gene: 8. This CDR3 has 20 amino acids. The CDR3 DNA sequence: TGTGCCAGCAGTTCGGGGACTAGCGGGAGCCCTCTCTCTGGGGCCAACGTCCTGACTTTC. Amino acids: CASSSGTSGSPLSGANVLTF.

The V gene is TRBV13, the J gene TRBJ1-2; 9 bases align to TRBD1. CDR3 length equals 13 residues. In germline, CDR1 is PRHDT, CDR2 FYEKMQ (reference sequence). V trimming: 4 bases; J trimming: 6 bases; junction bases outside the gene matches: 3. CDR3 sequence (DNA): TGTGCCAGCAGCTCCAGGACAGGGGATGGCTACACCTTC. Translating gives CASSSRTGDGYTF.

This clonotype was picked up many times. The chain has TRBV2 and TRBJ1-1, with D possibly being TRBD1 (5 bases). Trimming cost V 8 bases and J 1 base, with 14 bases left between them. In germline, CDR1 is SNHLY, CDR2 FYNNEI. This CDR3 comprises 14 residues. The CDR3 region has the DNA TGTGCCAGCGTATATCTGACAGAGAACACTGAAGCTTTCTTT. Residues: CASVYLTENTEAFF.